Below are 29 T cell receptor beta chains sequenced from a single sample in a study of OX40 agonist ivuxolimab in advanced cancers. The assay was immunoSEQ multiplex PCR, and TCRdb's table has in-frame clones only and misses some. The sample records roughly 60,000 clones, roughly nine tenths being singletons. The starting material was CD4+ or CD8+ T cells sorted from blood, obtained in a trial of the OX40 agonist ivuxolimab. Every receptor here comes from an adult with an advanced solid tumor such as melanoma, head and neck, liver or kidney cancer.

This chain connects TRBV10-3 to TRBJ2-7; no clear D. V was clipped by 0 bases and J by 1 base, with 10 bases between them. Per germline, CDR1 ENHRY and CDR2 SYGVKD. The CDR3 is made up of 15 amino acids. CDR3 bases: TGTGCCATCAGTGAGTCGGTAGGAAGGTCCTACGAGCAGTACTTC. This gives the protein CAISESVGRSYEQYF.

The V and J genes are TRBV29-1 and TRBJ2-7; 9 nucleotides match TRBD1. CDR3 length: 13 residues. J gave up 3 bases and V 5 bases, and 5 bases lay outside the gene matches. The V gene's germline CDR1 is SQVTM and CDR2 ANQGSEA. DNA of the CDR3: TGCAGCGTTCGGCTGACAGGGGGCTACGAGCAGTACTTC. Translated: CSVRLTGGYEQYF.

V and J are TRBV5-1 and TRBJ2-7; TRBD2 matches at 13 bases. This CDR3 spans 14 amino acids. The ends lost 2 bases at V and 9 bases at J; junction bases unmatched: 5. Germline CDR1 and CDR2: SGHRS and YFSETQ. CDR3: CASSLLAGGPVQYF. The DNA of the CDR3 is TGCGCCAGCAGCTTACTAGCGGGAGGGCCCGTGCAGTACTTC.

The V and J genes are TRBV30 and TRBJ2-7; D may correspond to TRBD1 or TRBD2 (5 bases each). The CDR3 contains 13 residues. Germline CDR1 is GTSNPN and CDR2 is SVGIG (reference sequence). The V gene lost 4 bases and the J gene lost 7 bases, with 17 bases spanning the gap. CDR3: CAWTVGTGREQYF. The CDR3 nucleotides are TGTGCCTGGACTGTAGGGACGGGTAGGGAGCAGTACTTC.

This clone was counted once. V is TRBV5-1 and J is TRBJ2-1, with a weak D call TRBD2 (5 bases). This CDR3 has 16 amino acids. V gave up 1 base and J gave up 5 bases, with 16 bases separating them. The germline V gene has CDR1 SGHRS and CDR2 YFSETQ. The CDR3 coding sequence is TGCGCCAGCAGCTTGTCCCCCCTAGCCGGCAACAATGAGCAGTTCTTC. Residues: CASSLSPLAGNNEQFF.

The CDR3 region is CASSVGQGNYGYTF. The CDR3 nucleotides read TGTGCCAGCAGTGTGGGACAGGGCAACTATGGCTACACCTTC. The chain links TRBV6-4 to TRBJ1-2; 9 bases map to TRBD1. V trimming: 4 bases; J trimming: 2 bases; junction bases outside the gene matches: 2. CDR3 size: 14 residues. Per germline, CDR1 MRHNA and CDR2 SNTAGT.

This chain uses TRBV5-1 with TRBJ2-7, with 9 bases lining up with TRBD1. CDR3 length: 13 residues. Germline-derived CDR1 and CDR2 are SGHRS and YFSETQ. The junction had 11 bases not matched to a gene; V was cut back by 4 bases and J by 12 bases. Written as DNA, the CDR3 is TGCGCCAGCAGCCTGGGACAGGGCCCTCGGATGTACTTC. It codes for CASSLGQGPRMYF.

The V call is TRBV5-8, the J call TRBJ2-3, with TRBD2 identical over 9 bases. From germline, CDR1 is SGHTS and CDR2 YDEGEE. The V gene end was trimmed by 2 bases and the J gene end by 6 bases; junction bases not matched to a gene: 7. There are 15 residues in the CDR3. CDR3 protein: CASSFYSSGTDTQYF. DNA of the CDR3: TGTGCCAGCAGCTTTTACTCTAGCGGGACCGATACGCAGTATTTT.

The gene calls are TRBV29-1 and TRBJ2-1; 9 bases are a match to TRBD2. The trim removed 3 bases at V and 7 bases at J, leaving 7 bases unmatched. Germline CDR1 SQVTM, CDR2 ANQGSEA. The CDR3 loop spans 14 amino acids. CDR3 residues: CSVEGGSGGNEQFF. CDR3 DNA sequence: TGCAGCGTTGAGGGGGGGAGCGGGGGGAATGAGCAGTTCTTC.

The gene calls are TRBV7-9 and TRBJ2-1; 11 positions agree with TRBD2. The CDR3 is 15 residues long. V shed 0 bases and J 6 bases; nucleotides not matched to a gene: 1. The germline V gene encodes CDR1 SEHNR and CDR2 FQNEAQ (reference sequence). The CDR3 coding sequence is TGTGCCAGCAGCTTAGCTAGCGGGAGGGCCAATGAGCAGTTCTTC. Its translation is CASSLASGRANEQFF.

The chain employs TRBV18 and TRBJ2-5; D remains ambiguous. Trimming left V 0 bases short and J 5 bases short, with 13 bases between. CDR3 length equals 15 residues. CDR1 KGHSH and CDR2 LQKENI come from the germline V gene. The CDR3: CASSPPMPRAETQYF. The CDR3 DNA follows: TGTGCCAGCTCACCACCGATGCCCCGGGCTGAGACCCAGTACTTC.

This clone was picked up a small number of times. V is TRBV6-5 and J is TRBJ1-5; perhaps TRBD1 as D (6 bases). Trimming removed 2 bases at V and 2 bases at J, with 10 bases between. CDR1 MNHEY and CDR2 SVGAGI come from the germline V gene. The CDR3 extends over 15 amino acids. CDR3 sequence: CASSYRGGGNQPQHF. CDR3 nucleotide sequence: TGTGCCAGCAGTTACCGAGGGGGAGGCAATCAGCCCCAGCATTTT.

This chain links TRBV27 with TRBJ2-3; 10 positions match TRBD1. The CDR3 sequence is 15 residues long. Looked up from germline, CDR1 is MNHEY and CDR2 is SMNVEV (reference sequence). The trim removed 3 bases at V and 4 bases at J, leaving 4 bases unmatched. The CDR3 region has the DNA TGTGCCAGCAGTTTCGGGACAGGGGCCGCAGATACGCAGTATTTT. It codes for CASSFGTGAADTQYF.

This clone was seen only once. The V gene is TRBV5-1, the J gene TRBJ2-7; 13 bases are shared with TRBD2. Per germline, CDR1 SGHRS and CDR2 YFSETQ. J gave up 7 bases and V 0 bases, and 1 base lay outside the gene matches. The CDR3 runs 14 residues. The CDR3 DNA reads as TGCGCCAGCAGCTTGGGACTAGCGGGAGGAGAGCAGTACTTC. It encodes CASSLGLAGGEQYF.

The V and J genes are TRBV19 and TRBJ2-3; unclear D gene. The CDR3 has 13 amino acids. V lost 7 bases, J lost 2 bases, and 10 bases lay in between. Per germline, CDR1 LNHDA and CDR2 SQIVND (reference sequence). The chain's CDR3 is CASTRGTTDTQYF. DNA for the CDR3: TGTGCCAGTACTCGCGGAACCACAGATACGCAGTATTTT.

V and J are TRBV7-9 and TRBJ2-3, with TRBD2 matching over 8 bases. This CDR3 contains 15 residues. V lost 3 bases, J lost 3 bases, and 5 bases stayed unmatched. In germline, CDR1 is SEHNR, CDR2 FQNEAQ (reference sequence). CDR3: CASSFPGTSTDTQYF. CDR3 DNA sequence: TGTGCCAGCAGCTTTCCCGGGACTAGTACAGATACGCAGTATTTT.

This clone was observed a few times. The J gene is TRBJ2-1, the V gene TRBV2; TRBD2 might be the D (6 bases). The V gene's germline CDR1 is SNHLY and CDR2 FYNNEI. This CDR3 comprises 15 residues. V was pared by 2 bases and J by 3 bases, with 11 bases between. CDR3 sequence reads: CASSEQGLFYNEQFF. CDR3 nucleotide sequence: TGTGCCAGCAGTGAACAGGGACTCTTCTACAATGAGCAGTTCTTC.

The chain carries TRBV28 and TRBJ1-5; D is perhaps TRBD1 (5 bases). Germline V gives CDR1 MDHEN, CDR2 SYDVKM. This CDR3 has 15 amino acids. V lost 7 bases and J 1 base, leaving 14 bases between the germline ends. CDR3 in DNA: TGTGCCAGCATTCCTCCCGGGGGGAGCAATCAGCCCCAGCATTTT. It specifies CASIPPGGSNQPQHF.

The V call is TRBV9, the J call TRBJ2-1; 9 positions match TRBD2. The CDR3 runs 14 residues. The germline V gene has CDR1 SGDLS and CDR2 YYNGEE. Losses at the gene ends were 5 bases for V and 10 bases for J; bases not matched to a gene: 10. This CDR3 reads CASSPGLAASEQFF. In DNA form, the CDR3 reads TGTGCCAGCAGTCCGGGACTAGCTGCATCCGAGCAGTTCTTC. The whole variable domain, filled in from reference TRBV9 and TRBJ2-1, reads DSGVTQTPKHLITATGQRVTLRCSPRSGDLSVYWYQQSLDQGLQFLIQYYNGEERAKGNILERFSAQQFPDLHSELNLSSLELGDSALYFCASSPGLAASEQFFGPGTRLTVL.

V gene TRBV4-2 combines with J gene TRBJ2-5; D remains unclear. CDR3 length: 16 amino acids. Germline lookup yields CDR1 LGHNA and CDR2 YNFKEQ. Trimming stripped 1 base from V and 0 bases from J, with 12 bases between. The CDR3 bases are TGTGCCAGCAGCCAAGCCTCGGCAGGACACCAAGAGACCCAGTACTTC. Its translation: CASSQASAGHQETQYF.

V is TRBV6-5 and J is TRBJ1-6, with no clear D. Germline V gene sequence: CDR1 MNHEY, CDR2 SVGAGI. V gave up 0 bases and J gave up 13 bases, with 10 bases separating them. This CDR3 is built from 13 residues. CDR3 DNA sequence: TGTGCCAGCAGTTACTCTCGCGGAAACCCCCTCCACTTT. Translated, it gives CASSYSRGNPLHF.

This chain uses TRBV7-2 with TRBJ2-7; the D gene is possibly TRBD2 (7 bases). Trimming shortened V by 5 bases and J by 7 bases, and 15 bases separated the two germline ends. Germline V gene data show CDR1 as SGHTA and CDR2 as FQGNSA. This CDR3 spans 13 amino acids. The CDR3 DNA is TGTGCCAGCAGCCACGGGGGGCCGGGGGAGCAGTACTTC. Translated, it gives CASSHGGPGEQYF.

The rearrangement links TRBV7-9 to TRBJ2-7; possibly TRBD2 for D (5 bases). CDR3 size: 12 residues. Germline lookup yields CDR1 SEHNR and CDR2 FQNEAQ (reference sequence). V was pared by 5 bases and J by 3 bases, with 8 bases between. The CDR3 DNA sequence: TGTGCCAGCAGCCTACTAGGCTACGAGCAGTACTTC. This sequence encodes CASSLLGYEQYF.

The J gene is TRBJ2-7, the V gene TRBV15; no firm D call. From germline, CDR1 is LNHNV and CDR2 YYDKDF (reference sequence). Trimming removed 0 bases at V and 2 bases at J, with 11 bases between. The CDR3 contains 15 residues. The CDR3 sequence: CATSRESYSAYEQYF. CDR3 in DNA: TGTGCCACCAGCAGAGAATCTTACTCTGCCTACGAGCAGTACTTC.

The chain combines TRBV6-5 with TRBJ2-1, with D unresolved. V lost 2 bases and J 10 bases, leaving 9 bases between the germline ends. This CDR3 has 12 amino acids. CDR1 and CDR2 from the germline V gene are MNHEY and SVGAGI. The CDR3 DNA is TGTGCCAGCAGTTACCAGACTGGGGAGCAGTTCTTC. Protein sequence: CASSYQTGEQFF.

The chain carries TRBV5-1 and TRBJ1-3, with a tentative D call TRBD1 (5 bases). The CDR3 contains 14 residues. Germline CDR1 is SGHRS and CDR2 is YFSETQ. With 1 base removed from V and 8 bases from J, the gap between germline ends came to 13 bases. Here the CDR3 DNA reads TGCGCCAGCAGCTTGCAGGGTATACGGGACACCATATATTTT. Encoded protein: CASSLQGIRDTIYF.

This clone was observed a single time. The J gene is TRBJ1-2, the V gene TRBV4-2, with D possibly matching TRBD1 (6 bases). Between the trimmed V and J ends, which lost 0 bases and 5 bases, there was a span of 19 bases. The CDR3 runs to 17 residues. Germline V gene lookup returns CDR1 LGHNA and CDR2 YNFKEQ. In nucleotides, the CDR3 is TGTGCCAGCAGCCAAGATGGGTGGAGGACAGAAGGATATGGCTACACCTTC. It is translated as CASSQDGWRTEGYGYTF.

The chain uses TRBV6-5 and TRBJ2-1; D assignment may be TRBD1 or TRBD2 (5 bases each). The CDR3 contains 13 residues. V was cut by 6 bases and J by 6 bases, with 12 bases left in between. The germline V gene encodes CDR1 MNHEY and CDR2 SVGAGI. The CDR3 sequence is CASRNGASNEQFF. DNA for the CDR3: TGTGCCAGCAGAAACGGGGCCTCCAATGAGCAGTTCTTC.

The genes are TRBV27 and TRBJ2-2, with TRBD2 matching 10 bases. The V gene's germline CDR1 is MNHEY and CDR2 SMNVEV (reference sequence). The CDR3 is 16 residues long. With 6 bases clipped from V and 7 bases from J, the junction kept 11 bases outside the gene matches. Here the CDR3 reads CASRRAGTSAGGELFF. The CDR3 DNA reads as TGTGCCAGCAGGCGAGCCGGGACTAGCGCCGGCGGGGAGCTGTTTTTT.